This T cell receptor (beta chain) was sequenced during a study of blood T cell repertoires in COVID-19. In the study overall: Collection of acute and convalescent COVID-19 samples took place in the United States, Italy and Spain. From T cells, B-cell-depleted T cells, or PBMCs came the material, which was cDNA or gDNA.

Methods used by the authors: Amplifying reference gene primers gave estimates of nucleated cell counts. The data were produced by immunoSEQ multiplex PCR, yet TCRdb's version contains in-frame clones alone and is incomplete. The V and J calls and the clone size are those of that table, but D and trimming were determined from the DNA. Among over 200,000 clones listed, under 90% were seen once. Germline V gene sequence: CDR1 KGHSH, CDR2 LQKENI. V lost 5 bases to trimming and J lost 2 bases; unmatched junction nucleotides: 4. The CDR3 length is 14 residues. The chain has TRBV18 and TRBJ1-2; TRBD1 matches at 8 bases. Sequenced input: peripheral blood. This TCR was recovered from a man of 80 years or more with acute or convalescent COVID-19. In DNA, the CDR3 is TGTGCCAGCTCAAGACAGGGGTCGAACTATGGCTACACCTTC. This codes for CASSRQGSNYGYTF.